The next 7 T cell receptor beta chains were all read from a single sample in a study of T cell repertoires in cytomegalovirus infection. TCRdb recomputed calls from the reads with MiXCR, one row per CDR3 protein. The sample shows about 440,000 distinct CDR3 sequences, around 32% of them seen only once. The sequencing input was PBMCs. These receptors came from a human donor in good health (CMV status not recorded). Some clones in this sample may be carry-over from other donors' samples.

This clonotype was seen more than once but under ten times. V and J are TRBV7-9 and TRBJ1-4, with unresolved D. Germline values: CDR1 SEHNR, CDR2 FQNEAQ (reference sequence). The CDR3 has 13 amino acids. V gave up 6 bases and J gave up 4 bases, with 9 bases separating them. CDR3 region: CASRAGLNEKLFF. In DNA, the CDR3 is TGTGCCAGCAGGGCAGGCCTTAATGAAAAACTGTTTTTT.

There are a few counts of this clonotype. A much more abundant neighbour one base away suggests this may be a read error. This chain joins TRBV6-1 and TRBJ2-3; D unresolved. This CDR3 is 13 amino acids long. V was cut by 2 bases and J by 2 bases, with 5 bases left in between. CDR1 MNHNS and CDR2 SASEGT come from the germline V gene. CDR3 sequence reads: CASSETPTDTQYF. Here the CDR3 DNA reads TGTGCCAGCAGTGAAACCCCCACAGATACGCAGTATTTT.

This rearrangement joins TRBV7-4 to TRBJ1-3; no reliable D call. Germline CDR1 reads SGHVT; CDR2 reads SQSDAQ. Trimming removed 0 bases from V and 0 bases from J, with 9 bases in between. This CDR3 comprises 16 residues. The CDR3 protein is CASSLAQTLSGNTIYF. The CDR3 region has the DNA TGTGCCAGCAGCTTAGCACAGACTCTCTCTGGAAACACCATATATTTT.

The J gene is TRBJ2-2, the V gene TRBV7-8, with D hard to call. The CDR3 totals 15 residues. Germline loops: CDR1 SGHVS, CDR2 FQNEAQ. Trimming pared 5 bases from V and 6 bases from J, leaving 16 bases between. The CDR3: CASSAVVGNAGELFF. The CDR3 bases are TGTGCCAGCAGCGCCGTTGTGGGTAACGCCGGGGAGCTGTTTTTT. The variable domain in full, with the rest retrieved from reference TRBV7-8 and TRBJ2-2, is GAGVSQSPRYKVAKRGQDVALRCDPISGHVSLFWYQQALGQGPEFLTYFQNEAQLDKSGLPSDRFFAERPEGSVSTLKIQRTQQEDSAVYLCASSAVVGNAGELFFGEGSRLTVL.

The chain couples TRBV12-3 or TRBV12-4 to TRBJ2-1; 11 positions agree with TRBD1. The CDR3 has 13 residues. V dropped 5 bases and J dropped 15; count of bases not matched to a gene: 9. Here the CDR3 DNA reads TGTGCCAGCAGTCCAAGAGGACAGGGGGCTCGGTTCTTC. Its protein is CASSPRGQGARFF.

This clonotype was counted many times. V and J are TRBV7-6 and TRBJ1-5; D call uncertain. CDR1 is SGHVS and CDR2 is FNYEAQ in the germline V gene. The germline V and J ends were trimmed by 1 base and 5 bases, with 6 bases remaining between them. The CDR3 contains 13 residues. The CDR3 coding sequence is TGTGCCAGCAGCTTAGACAGCCATCAGCCCCAGCATTTT. Amino acids: CASSLDSHQPQHF.

This clonotype turned up a few times. CDR3 region: CASSHRDTTTGELFF. CDR3 nucleotide sequence: TGTGCCAGCAGCCATCGAGACACGACCACCGGGGAGCTGTTTTTT. The V call is TRBV7-8, the J call TRBJ2-2; D is unclear. The CDR3 loop spans 15 amino acids. CDR1 and CDR2 (germline): SGHVS, FQNEAQ. Trimming shortened V by 5 bases and J by 4 bases, and 14 bases separated the two germline ends.